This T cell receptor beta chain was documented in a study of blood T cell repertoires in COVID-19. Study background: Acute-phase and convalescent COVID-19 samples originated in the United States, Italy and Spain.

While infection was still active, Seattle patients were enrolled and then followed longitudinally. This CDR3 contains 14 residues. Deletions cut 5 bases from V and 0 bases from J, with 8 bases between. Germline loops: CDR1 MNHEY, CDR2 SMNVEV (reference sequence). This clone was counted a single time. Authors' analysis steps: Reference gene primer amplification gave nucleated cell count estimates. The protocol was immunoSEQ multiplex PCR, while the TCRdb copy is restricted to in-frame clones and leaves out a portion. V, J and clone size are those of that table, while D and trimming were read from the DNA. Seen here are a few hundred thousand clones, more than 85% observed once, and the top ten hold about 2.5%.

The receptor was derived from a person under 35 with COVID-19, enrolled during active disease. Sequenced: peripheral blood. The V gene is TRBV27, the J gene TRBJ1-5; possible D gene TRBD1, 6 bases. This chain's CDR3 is CASSTGNSNQPQHF. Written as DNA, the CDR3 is TGTGCCAGCAGTACAGGGAATAGCAATCAGCCCCAGCATTTT.